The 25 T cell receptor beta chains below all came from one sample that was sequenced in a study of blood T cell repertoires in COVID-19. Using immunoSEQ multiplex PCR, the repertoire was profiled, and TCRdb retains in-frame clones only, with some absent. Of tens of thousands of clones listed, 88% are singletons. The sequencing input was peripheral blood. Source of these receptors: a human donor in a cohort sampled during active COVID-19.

The CDR3 bases are TGTGCCAGCAGCGTTAGCGGGAGAGAAGAGACCCAGTACTTC. It codes for CASSVSGREETQYF. This chain uses TRBV9 with TRBJ2-5; 9 nucleotides match TRBD2. This CDR3 has 14 amino acids. Germline V gene sequence: CDR1 SGDLS, CDR2 YYNGEE. With V trimmed by 2 bases and J by 3 bases, 2 bases remained unmatched.

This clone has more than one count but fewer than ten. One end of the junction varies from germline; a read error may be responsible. The CDR3 loop is CATSDFAGFFF. CDR3 bases: TGTGCCACCAGTGATTTCGCGGGTTTCTTCTTC. The chain links TRBV24-1 to TRBJ1-2; no firm D call. Looked up from germline, CDR1 is KGHDR and CDR2 is SFDVKD. This CDR3 has 11 amino acids.

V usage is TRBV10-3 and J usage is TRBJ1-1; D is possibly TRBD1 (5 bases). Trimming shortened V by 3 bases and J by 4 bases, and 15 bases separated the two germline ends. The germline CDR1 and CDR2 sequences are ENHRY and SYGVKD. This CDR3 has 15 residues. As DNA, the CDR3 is TGTGCCATCAGTGAAATGGGGGGTGGGAGCACTGAAGCTTTCTTT. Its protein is CAISEMGGGSTEAFF.

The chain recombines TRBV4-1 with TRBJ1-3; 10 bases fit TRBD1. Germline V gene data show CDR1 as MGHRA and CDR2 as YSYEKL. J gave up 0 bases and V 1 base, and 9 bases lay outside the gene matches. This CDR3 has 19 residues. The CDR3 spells CASSQGTGTGVNSGNTIYF. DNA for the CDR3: TGCGCCAGCAGCCAAGGGACCGGGACAGGGGTTAACTCTGGAAACACCATATATTTT.

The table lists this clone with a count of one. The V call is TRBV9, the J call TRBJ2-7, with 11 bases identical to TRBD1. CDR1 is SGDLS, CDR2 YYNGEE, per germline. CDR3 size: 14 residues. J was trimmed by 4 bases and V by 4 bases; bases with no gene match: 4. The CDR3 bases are TGTGCCAGCAGCCTTGGGACAGGGGGGTACGAGCAGTACTTC. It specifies CASSLGTGGYEQYF.

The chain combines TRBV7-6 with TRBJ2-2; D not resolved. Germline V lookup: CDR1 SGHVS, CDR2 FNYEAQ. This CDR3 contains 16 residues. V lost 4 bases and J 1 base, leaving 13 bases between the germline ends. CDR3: CASSSLARGNTGELFF. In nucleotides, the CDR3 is TGTGCCAGCAGCTCTTTGGCGCGAGGGAACACCGGGGAGCTGTTTTTT. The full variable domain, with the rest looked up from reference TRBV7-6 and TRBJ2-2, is GAGVSQSPRYKVTKRGQDVALRCDPISGHVSLYWYRQALGQGPEFLTYFNYEAQQDKSGLPNDRFSAERPEGSISTLTIQRTEQRDSAMYRCASSSLARGNTGELFFGEGSRLTVL.

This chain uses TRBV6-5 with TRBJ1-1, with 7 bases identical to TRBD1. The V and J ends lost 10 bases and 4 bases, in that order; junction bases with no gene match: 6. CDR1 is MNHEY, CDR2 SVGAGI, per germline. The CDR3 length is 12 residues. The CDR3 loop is CATWAGGTEAFF. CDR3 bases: TGTGCCACCTGGGCAGGGGGCACTGAAGCTTTCTTT.

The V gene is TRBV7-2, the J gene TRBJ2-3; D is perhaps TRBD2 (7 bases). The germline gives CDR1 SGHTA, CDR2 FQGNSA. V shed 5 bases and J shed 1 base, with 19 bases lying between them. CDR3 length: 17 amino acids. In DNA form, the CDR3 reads TGTGCCAGCAGCCCTGGGAGGCGGGGGCCCCGCACAGATACGCAGTATTTT. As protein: CASSPGRRGPRTDTQYF.

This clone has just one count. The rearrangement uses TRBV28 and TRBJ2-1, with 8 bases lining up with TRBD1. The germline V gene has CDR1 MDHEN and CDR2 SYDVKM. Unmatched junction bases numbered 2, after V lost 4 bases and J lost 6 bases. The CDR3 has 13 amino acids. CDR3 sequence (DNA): TGTGCCAGCAGTTCCGGACAGGGCAATGAGCAGTTCTTC. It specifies CASSSGQGNEQFF.

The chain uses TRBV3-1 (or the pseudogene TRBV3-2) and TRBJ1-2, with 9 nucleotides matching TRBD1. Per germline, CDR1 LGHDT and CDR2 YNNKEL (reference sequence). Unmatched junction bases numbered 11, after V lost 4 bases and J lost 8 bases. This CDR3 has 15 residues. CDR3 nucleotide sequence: TGTGCCAGCAGCCCGTGGGACAGGGAGGATAGAGGCTACACCTTC. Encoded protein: CASSPWDREDRGYTF.

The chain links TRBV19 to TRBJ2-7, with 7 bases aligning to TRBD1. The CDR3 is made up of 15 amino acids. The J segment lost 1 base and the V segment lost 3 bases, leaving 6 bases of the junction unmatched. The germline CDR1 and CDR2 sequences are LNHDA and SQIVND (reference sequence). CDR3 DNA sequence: TGTGCCAGTAGTATTGGATCAGGGGGTTCCTACGAGCAGTACTTC. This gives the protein CASSIGSGGSYEQYF.

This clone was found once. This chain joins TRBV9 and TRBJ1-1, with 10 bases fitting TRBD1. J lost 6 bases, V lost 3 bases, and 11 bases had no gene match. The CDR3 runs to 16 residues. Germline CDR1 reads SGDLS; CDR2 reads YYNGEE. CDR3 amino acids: CASSGYDRGRRAEAFF. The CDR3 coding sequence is TGTGCCAGCAGCGGGTATGACAGGGGGCGCAGGGCTGAAGCTTTCTTT.

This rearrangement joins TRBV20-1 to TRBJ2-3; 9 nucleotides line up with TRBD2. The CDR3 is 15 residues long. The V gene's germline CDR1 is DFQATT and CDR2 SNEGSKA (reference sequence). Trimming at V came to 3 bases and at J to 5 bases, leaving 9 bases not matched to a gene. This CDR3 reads CSASDQRGALDTQYF. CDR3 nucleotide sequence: TGCAGTGCTAGTGATCAGCGGGGGGCCCTAGATACGCAGTATTTT.

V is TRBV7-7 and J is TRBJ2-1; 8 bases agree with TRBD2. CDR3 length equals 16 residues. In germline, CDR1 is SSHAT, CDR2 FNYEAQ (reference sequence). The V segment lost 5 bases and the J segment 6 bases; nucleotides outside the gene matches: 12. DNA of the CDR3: TGTGCCAGCAGCCACGATAGCGGGGCTTCACTCAATGAGCAGTTCTTC. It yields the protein CASSHDSGASLNEQFF.

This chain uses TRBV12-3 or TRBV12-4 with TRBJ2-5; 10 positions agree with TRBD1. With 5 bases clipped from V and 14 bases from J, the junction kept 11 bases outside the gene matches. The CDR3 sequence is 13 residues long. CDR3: CASSVGGQGFPYF. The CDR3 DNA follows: TGTGCCAGCAGTGTTGGGGGACAGGGGTTCCCTTACTTC.

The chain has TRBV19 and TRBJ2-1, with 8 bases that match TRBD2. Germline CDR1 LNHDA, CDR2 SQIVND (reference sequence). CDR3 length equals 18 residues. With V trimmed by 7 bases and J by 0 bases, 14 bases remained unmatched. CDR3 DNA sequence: TGTGCCAGTATGGGGATTAGCGGGAACCTTCTCTCCTACAATGAGCAGTTCTTC. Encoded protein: CASMGISGNLLSYNEQFF. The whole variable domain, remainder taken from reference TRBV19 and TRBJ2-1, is DGGITQSPKYLFRKEGQNVTLSCEQNLNHDAMYWYRQDPGQGLRLIYYSQIVNDFQKGDIAEGYSVSREKKESFPLTVTSAQKNPTAFYLCASMGISGNLLSYNEQFFGPGTRLTVL.

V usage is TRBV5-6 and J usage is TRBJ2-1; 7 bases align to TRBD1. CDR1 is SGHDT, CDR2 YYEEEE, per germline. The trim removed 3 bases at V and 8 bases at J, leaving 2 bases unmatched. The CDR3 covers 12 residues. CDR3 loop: CASSYGTDEQFF. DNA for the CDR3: TGTGCCAGCAGCTACGGGACAGATGAGCAGTTCTTC. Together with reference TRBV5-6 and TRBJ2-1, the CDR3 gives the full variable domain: DAGVTQSPTHLIKTRGQQVTLRCSPKSGHDTVSWYQQALGQGPQFIFQYYEEEERQRGNFPDRFSGHQFPNYSSELNVNALLLGDSALYLCASSYGTDEQFFGPGTRLTVL.

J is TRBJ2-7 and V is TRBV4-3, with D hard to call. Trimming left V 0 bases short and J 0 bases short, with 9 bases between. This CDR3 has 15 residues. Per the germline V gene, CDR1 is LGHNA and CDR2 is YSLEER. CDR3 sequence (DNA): TGCGCCAGCAGCCAAGATTGGCAGGTCTCCTACGAGCAGTACTTC. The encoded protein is CASSQDWQVSYEQYF.

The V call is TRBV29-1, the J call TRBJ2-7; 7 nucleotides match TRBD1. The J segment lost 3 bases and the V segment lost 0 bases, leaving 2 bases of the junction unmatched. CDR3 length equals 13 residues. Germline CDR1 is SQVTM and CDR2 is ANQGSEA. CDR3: CSVEDDRDYEQYF. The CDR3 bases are TGCAGCGTTGAAGATGACAGGGACTACGAGCAGTACTTC.

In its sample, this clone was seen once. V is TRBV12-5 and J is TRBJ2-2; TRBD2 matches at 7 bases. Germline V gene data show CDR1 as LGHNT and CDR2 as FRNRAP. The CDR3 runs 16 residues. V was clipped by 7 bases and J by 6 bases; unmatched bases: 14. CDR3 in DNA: TGTGCTAGTGTCGGTCTAGCGGACATGTGGGCCGGGGAGCTGTTTTTT. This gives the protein CASVGLADMWAGELFF.

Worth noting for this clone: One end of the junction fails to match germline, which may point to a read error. CDR3 protein: CASMGRSSYEQYF. In DNA form, the CDR3 reads TGTGCAAGCATGGGTAGGAGCTCCTACGAGCAGTACTTC. This chain links TRBV6-5 with TRBJ2-7, with D unclear. The V gene's germline CDR1 is MNHEY and CDR2 SVGAGI. This CDR3 has 13 amino acids.

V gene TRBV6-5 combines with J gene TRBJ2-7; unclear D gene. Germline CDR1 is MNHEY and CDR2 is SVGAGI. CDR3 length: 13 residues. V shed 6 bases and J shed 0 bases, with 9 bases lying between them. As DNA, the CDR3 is TGTGCCAGCAGCGCGAAGAGCTCCTACGAGCAGTACTTC. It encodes CASSAKSSYEQYF.

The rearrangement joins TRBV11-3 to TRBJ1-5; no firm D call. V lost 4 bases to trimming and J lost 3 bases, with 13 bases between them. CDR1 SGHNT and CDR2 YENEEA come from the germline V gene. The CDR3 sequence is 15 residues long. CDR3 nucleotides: TGTGCCAGCAGCTACCCCGACATCTCCAATCAGCCCCAGCATTTT. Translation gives CASSYPDISNQPQHF. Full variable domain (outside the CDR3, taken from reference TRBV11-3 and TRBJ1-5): EAGVVQSPRYKIIEKKQPVAFWCNPISGHNTLYWYLQNLGQGPELLIRYENEEAVDDSQLPKDRFSAERLKGVDSTLKIQPAELGDSAVYLCASSYPDISNQPQHFGDGTRLSIL.

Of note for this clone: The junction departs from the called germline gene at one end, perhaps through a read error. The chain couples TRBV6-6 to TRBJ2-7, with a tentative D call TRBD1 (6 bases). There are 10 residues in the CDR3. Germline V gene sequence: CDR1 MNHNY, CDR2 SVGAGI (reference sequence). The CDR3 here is CASFRTVQHF. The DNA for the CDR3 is TGTGCCAGCTTCCGGACAGTCCAGCACTTC.

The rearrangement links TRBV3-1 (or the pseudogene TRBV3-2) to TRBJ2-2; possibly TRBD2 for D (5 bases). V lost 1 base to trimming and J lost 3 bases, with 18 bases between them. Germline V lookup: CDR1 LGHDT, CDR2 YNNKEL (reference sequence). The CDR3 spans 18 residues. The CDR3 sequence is CASSQALPVAGDTGELFF. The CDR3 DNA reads TGTGCCAGCAGCCAAGCCCTCCCGGTGGCGGGCGACACCGGGGAGCTGTTTTTT.